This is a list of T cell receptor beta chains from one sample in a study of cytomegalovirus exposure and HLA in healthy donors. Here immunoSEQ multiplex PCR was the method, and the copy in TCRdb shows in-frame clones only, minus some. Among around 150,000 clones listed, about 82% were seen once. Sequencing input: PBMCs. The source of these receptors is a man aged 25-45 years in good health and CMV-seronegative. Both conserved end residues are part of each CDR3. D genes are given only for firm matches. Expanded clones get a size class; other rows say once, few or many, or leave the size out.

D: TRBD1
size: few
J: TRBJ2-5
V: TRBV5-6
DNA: TGTGCCAGCAGCCCCGGGACAGGGTACCTGGAGACCCAGTACTTC
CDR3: CASSPGTGYLETQYF

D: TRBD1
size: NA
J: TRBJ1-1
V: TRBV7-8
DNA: TGTGCCAGCAGCCCAAAACGGGACAGGGCCCACACTGAAGCTTTCTTT
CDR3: CASSPKRDRAHTEAFF

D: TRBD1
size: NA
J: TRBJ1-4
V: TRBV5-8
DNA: TGTGCCAGCAGCCTGGGACAGTTAGTCAATGAAAAACTGTTTTTT
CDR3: CASSLGQLVNEKLFF

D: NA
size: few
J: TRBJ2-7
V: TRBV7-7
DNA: TGTGCTAGCAGCTTAGATGCCAGTTACGAGCAGTACTTC
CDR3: CASSLDASYEQYF

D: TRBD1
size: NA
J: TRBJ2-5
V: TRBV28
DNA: TGTGCCAGCAGCGAAAGGACAGGGCTACGGGAGACCCAGTACTTC
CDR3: CASSERTGLRETQYF

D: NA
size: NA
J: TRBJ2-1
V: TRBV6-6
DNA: TGTGCCATGGGCGGGGATTCCAATGAGCAGTTCTTC
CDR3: CAMGGDSNEQFF

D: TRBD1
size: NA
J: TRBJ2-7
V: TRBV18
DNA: TGTGCCAGCTCACAGGCACAGGGGTACGAGCAGTACTTC
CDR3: CASSQAQGYEQYF

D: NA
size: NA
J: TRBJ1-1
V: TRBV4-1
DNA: TGCGCCAGCAGCCAAGAGGAAAGGTTGGGCAGGGCTTTCTTT
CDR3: CASSQEERLGRAFF

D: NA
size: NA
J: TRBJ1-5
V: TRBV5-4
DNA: TGTGCCAGCAGCTTGGGGGGGGGCAGCGATCAGCCCCAGCATTTT
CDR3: CASSLGGGSDQPQHF

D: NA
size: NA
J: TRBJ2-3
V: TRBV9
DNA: TGTGCCAGCAGCCCAAATCCGGGTTATAGCACAGATACGCAGTATTTT
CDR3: CASSPNPGYSTDTQYF

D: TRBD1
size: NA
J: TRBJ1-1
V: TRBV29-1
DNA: TGCAGCGTAAGGACAGGGAAGAGGAACACTGAAGCTTTCTTT
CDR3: CSVRTGKRNTEAFF

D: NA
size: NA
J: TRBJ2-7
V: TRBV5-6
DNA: TGTGCCAGCTGCAGGTATGACTTACCCGGGAGCGAGCAGTACTTC
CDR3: CASCRYDLPGSEQYF

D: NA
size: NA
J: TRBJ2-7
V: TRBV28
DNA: TGTGCCAGCAGTTTACGCGGTTTTCGAGGGCCCTCCTACGAGCAGTACTTC
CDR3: CASSLRGFRGPSYEQYF

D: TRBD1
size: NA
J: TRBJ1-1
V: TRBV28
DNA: TGTGCCAGCAGTTTGCCAGGGGGCTATGGCACTGAAGCTTTCTTT
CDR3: CASSLPGGYGTEAFF

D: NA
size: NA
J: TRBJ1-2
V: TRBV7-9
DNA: TGTGCCAGCAGCTTAGTAGGGGTGCAGAACTATGGCTACACCTTC
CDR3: CASSLVGVQNYGYTF

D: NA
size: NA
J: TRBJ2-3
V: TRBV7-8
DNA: TGTGCCAGCAGCTTAGTAGCGGTGGGGGGAGATACGCAGTATTTT
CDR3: CASSLVAVGGDTQYF

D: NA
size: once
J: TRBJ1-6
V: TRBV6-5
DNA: TGTGCCAGCAGTTACCTAATAGGGGGTTCAAATTCACCCCTCCACTTT
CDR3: CASSYLIGGSNSPLHF

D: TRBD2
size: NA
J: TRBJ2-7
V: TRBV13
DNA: TGTGCCAGCAGCCGGACTAGTTTCCACGAGCAGTACTTC
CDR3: CASSRTSFHEQYF

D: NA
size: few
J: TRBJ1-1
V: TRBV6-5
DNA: TGTGCCAGCAGTCGCCCTCAGGGGCGGAACACTGAAGCTTTCTTT
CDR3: CASSRPQGRNTEAFF

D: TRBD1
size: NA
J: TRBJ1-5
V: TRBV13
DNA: TGTGCCAGCAGCAGACGACAGGGGGCGAGTATGCGGGATCAGCCCCAGCATTTT
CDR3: CASSRRQGASMRDQPQHF

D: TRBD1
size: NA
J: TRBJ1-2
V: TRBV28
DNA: TGTGCCAGCGCCGACAGGGGGCCTTATGGCTACACCTTC
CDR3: CASADRGPYGYTF

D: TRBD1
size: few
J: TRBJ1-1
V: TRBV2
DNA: TGTGCCAGCAGTGCTCACCGGGACAGGGAGAGAGAAGCTTTCTTT
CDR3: CASSAHRDREREAFF

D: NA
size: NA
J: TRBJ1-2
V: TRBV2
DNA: TGTGCCAGCAGCATGCAGGGCCCCTATGGCTACACCTTC
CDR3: CASSMQGPYGYTF

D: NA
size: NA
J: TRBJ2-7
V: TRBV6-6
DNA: TGTGCCAGCAGTCCAGGACAGAGCTCCTACGAGCAGTACTTC
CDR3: CASSPGQSSYEQYF

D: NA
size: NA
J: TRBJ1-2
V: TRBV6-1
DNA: TGTGCCAGCAGTGAAGTGAGGGGGGGCCGTGGCTACACCTTC
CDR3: CASSEVRGGRGYTF

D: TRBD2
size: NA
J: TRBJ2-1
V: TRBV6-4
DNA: TGTGCCAGCAGTGAAAAGACTAGCGGGAGGGATGAGCAGTTCTTC
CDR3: CASSEKTSGRDEQFF

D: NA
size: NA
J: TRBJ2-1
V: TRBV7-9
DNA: TGTGCCAGCAGCTTAGACAGCTACAATGAGCAGTTCTTC
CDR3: CASSLDSYNEQFF

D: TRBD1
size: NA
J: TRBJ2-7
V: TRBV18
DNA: TGTGCCAGCTCACCACCGGGACAGGGGGCTAACGAGCAGTACTTC
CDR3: CASSPPGQGANEQYF

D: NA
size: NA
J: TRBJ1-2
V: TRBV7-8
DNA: TGTGCCAGCAGCGCATCAGGGGATGGCTACACCTTC
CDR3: CASSASGDGYTF

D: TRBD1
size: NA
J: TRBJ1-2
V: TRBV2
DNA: TGTGCCAGCAGTTTGGGACAGTTCAAGGGCTACACCTTC
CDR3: CASSLGQFKGYTF

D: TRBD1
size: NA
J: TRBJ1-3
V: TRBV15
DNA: TGTGCCACCAGCAAAGACAGGGCTGGAAACACCATATATTTT
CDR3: CATSKDRAGNTIYF

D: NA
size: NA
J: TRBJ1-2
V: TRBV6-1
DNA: TGTGCCAGCAGGTCGACAGCCAACTCCTATGGCTACCCCTTC
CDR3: CASRSTANSYGYPF

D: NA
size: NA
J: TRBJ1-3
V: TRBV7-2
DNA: TGTGCCAGCAGACCTCAGGGAATCGGTGGAAACACCATATATTTT
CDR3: CASRPQGIGGNTIYF

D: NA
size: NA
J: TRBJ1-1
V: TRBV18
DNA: TGTGCCAGCTCATCACAGGGAGTGAACACTGAAGCTTTCTTT
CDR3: CASSSQGVNTEAFF

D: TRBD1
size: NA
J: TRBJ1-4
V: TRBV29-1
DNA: TGCAGCGTTGGGACAGGGGGGAATGAAAAACTGTTTTTT
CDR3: CSVGTGGNEKLFF

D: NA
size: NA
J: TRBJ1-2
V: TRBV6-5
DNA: TGTGCCATCAAAAAGGGGGTCGGAAGAGCTGGGGGCTACACCTTC
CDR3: CAIKKGVGRAGGYTF

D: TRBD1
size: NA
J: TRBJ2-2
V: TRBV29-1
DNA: TGCAGCGTTGAAGGGTCAGGACAGGGAAACACCGGGGAGCTGTTTTTT
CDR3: CSVEGSGQGNTGELFF

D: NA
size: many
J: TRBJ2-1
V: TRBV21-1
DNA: TGTGCCAGTCGACCGGGGGGGAACAATGAGCAGTTCTTC
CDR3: CASRPGGNNEQFF

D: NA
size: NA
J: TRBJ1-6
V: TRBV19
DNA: TGTGCCAGTAGGGACATCCTGGATTCCTATAATTCACCCCTCCACTTT
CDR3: CASRDILDSYNSPLHF

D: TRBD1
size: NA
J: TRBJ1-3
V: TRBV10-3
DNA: TGTGCCATCAGTGCAGGGGGCTCTGGAAACACCATATATTTT
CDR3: CAISAGGSGNTIYF

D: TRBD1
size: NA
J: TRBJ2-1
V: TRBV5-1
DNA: TGCGCCAGCAGGGAGGGGACAGGGCCTTACAATGAGCAGTTCTTC
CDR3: CASREGTGPYNEQFF

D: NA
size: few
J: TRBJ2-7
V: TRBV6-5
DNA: TGTGCCAGCAGTCGCGGGGATATCTACGAGCAGTACTTC
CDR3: CASSRGDIYEQYF

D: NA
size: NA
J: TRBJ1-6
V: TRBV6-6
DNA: TGTGCCAGCAGTACTACCGGGGTAGTCTATAATTCACCCCTCCACTTT
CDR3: CASSTTGVVYNSPLHF

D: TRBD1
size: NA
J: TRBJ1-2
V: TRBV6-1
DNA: TGTGCCAGCAGTGCAACGACAGGGAGAGTCAACTATGGCTACACCTTC
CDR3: CASSATTGRVNYGYTF

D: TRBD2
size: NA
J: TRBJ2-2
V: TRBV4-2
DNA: TGTGCCAGCAGCCAACCCGTGGTAGCGGGGAACACCGGGGAGCTGTTTTTT
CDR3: CASSQPVVAGNTGELFF

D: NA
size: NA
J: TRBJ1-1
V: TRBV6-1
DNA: TGTGTGACAGCCGGCGACCTAAGGAACACTGAAGCTTTCTTT
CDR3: CVTAGDLRNTEAFF